This T cell receptor (beta chain) was recorded in a study of CD8 T cells in acute hepatitis C reinfection. Overall study: TCRbeta of HCV NS3-1073-specific CD8+ T cells was profiled.

The repertoire was sequenced with immunoSEQ multiplex PCR; TCRdb's copy has only in-frame clones and lacks some. In the table there are some 40,000 clones, approximately 87% of which are singletons. This CDR3 has 15 amino acids. The V and J ends lost 5 bases and 8 bases, in that order; junction bases with no gene match: 7. From germline, CDR1 is SGHTA and CDR2 FQGTGA. Time point described: naive CD8 control sorted from an acute-time-point sample. On this clone itself: Its specificity is unknown.

Overall study results and limits: Only TCRbeta was bulk sequenced, so alphabeta pairing is unknown. Diversity was high, without significant differences between resolver and chronic groups.

The sample comprised naive CD8+ T cells from PBMCs. The chain links TRBV7-3 to TRBJ2-1; 12 nucleotides agree with TRBD2. The TCR comes from a man in his thirties or forties with chronic hepatitis C. CDR3 protein: CASSAGLAGSDEQFF. The CDR3 DNA is TGTGCCAGCAGCGCGGGACTAGCGGGCTCGGATGAGCAGTTCTTC.